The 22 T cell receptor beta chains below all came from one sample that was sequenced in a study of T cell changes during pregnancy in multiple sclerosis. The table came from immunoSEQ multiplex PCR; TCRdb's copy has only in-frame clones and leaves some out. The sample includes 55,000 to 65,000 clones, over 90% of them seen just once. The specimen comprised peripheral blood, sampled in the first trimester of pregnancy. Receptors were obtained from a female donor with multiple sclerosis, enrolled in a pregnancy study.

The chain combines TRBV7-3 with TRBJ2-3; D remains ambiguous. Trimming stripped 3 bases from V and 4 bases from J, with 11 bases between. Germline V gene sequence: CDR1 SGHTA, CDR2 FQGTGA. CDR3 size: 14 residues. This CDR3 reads CASSFKQISDTQYF. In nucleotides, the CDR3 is TGTGCCAGCAGCTTTAAACAGATCTCAGATACGCAGTATTTT.

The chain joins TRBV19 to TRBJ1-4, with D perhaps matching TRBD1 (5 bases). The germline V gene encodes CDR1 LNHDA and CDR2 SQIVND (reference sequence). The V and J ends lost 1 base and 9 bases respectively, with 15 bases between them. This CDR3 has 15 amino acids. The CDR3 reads CASSIVRQGQKKLFF. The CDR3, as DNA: TGTGCCAGTAGTATAGTACGTCAGGGCCAAAAAAAACTGTTTTTT.

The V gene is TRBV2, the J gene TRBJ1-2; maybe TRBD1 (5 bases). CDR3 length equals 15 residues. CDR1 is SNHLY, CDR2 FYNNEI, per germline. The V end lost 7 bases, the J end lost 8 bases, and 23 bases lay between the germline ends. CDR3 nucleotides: TGTGCCAGCATCCTCGAACAGGAATCGGCAGGAGGCTACACCTTC. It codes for CASILEQESAGGYTF.

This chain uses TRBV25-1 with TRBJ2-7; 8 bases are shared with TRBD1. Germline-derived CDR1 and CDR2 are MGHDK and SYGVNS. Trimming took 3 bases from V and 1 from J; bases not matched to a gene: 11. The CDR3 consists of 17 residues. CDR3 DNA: TGTGCCAGCAGTGACTCTTACAGGGGGAACCCATCCTACGAGCAGTACTTC. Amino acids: CASSDSYRGNPSYEQYF.

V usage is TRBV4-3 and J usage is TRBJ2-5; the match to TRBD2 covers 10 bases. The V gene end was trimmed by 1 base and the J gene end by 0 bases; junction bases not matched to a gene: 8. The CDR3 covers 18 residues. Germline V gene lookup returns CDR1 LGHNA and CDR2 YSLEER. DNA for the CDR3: TGCGCCAGCAGCCAAGCCCGAGCGGGGGGGCCAAACCAAGAGACCCAGTACTTC. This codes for CASSQARAGGPNQETQYF.

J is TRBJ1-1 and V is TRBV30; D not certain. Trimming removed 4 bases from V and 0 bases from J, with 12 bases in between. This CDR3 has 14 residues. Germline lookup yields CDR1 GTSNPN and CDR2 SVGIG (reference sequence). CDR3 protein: CAWTRAAMNTEAFF. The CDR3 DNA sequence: TGTGCCTGGACTCGAGCGGCTATGAACACTGAAGCTTTCTTT.

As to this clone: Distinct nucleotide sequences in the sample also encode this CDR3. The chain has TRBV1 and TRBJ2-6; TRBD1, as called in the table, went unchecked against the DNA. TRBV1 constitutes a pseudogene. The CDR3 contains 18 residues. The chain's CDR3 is CTSSPPAGGICGANVLTF. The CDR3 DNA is TGCACCAGCAGCCCCCCGGCAGGGGGAATATGTGGGGCCAACGTCCTGACTTTC.

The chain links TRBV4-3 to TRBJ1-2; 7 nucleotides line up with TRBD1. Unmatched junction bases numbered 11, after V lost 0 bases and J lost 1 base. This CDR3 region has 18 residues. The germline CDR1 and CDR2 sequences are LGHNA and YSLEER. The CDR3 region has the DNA TGCGCCAGCAGCCAAGATCTCATCAGGCAGGGGGATAACTATGGCTACACCTTC. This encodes CASSQDLIRQGDNYGYTF.

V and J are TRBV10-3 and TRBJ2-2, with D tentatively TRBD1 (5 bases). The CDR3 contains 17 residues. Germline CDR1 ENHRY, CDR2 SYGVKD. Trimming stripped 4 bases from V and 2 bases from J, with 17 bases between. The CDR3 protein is CAISAPLQGLNTGELFF. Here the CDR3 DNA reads TGTGCCATCAGTGCCCCGCTCCAGGGCCTTAACACCGGGGAGCTGTTTTTT.

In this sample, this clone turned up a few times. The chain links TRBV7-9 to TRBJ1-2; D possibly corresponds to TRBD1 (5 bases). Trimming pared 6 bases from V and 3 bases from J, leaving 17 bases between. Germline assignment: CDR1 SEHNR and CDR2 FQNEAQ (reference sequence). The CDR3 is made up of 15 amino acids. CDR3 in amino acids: CASSFLSQAYYGYTF. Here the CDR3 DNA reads TGTGCCAGCAGTTTCCTCTCACAGGCGTACTATGGCTACACCTTC.

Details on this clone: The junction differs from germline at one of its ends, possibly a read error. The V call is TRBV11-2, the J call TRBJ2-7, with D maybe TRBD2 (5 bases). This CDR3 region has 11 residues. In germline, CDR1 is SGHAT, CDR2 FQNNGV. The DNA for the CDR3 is TGTGCCAGCAGCCCGGGCAGCGGTACTCACTTC. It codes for CASSPGSGTHF.

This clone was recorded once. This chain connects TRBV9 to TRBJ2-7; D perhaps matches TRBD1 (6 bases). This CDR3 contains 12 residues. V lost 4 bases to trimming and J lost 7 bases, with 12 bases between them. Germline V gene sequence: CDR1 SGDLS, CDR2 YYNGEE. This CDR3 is CASSTDSVEQYF. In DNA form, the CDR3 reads TGTGCCAGCAGCACGGACAGCGTGGAGCAGTACTTC.

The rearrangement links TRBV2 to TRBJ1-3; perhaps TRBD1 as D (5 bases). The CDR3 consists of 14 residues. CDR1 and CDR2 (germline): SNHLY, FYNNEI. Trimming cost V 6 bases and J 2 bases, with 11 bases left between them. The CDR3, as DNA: TGTGCCAGCAGACTGACAGTTACTGGAAACACCATATATTTT. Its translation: CASRLTVTGNTIYF.

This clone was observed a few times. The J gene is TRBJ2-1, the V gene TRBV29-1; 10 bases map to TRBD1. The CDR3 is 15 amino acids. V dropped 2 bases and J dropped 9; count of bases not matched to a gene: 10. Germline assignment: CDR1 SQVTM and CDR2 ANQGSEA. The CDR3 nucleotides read TGCAGCGTTGAACGTGGGACAGGGGATTCGGGTGAGCAGTTCTTC. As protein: CSVERGTGDSGEQFF.

CDR3 DNA: TGTGCCAGCAGCACCCCCCCGACAGGATCGGGAGGCTACACCTTC. Protein product: CASSTPPTGSGGYTF. The rearrangement uses TRBV7-2 and TRBJ1-2, with D perhaps TRBD1 (6 bases). Germline CDR1 is SGHTA and CDR2 is FQGNSA. The CDR3 is made up of 15 amino acids. V shed 5 bases and J shed 8 bases, with 21 bases lying between them. The variable domain in full, with the rest retrieved from reference TRBV7-2 and TRBJ1-2, is GAGVSQSPSNKVTEKGKDVELRCDPISGHTALYWYRQSLGQGLEFLIYFQGNSAPDKSGLPSDRFSAERTGGSVSTLTIQRTQQEDSAVYLCASSTPPTGSGGYTFGSGTRLTVV.

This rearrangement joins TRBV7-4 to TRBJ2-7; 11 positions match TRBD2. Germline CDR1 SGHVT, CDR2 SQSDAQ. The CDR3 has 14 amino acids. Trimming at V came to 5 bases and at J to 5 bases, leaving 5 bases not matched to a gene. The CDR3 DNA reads TGTGCCAGCAGCACGGGACTAGCGGCCCACGAGCAGTACTTC. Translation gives CASSTGLAAHEQYF.

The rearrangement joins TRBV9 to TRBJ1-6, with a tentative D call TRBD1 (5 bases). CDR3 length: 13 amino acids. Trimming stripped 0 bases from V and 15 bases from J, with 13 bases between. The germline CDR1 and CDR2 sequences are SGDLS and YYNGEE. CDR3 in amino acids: CASSVEGWKDLHF. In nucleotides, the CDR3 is TGTGCCAGCAGCGTAGAGGGGTGGAAAGACCTCCACTTT.

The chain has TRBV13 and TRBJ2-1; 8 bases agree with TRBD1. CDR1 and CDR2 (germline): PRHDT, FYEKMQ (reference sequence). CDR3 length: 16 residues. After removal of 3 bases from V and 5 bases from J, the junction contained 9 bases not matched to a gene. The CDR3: CASSFPTGGKNNEQFF. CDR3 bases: TGTGCCAGCAGCTTTCCTACAGGGGGTAAGAACAATGAGCAGTTCTTC.

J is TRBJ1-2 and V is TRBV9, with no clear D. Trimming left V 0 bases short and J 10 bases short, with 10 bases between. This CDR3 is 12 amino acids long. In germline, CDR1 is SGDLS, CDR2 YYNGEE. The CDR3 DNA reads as TGTGCCAGCAGCGTAGCTGGGAGCGTCTACACCTTC. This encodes CASSVAGSVYTF.

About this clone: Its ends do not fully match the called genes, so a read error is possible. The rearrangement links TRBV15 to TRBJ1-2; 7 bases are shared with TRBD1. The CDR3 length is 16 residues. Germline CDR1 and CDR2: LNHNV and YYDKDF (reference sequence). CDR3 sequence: CATSREKWDRVYGYTF. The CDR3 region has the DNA TGTGCCACCAGCCGAGAAAAGTGGGACAGAGTCTATGGCTACACCTTC.

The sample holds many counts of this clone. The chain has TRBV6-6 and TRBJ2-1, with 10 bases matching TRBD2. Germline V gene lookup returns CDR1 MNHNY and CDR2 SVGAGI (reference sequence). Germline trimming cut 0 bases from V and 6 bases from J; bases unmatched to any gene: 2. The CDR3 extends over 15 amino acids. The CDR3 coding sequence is TGTGCCAGCAGTTACTCCGCTAGCGGGGGCAATGAGCAGTTCTTC. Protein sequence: CASSYSASGGNEQFF.

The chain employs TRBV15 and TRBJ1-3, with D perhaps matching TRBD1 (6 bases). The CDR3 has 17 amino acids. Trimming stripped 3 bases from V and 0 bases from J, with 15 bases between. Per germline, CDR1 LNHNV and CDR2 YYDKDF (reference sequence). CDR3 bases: TGTGCCACCAGCAGGGGGGCTGGTGGGTTCTCTGGAAACACCATATATTTT. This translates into CATSRGAGGFSGNTIYF.